Listed here are 12 T cell receptor beta chains from one sample, sequenced in a study of T cells expressing NK-cell markers. TCRdb reprocessed the 5' RACE reads and reports one entry per CDR3 protein, with no DNA. The table for this sample gives about half a million distinct CDR3 sequences. The sample taken for sequencing was blood T cells: a sorted CD56 or NKG2C T cell subset, CD4+ or CD8+ T cells, or bulk PBMC T cells (not recorded which). Receptor source: a woman between 45 and 65 years old in good health.

The V call is TRBV3-1, the J call TRBJ1-1. This CDR3 spans 13 amino acids. The germline CDR1 and CDR2 sequences are LGHDT and YNNKEL (reference sequence). CDR3 residues: CASSQLLPTEAFF.

The V call is TRBV24-1, the J call TRBJ2-3; there is no DNA to check the TCRdb D call of TRBD1. Per germline, CDR1 KGHDR and CDR2 SFDVKD. The CDR3 contains 15 residues. The CDR3 spells CATSDDRGGTDTQYF.

The chain couples TRBV11-2 to TRBJ2-2; TCRdb's D call, TRBD2, is unchecked because there is no DNA. The CDR3 runs to 16 residues. Germline V gives CDR1 SGHAT, CDR2 FQNNGV. The CDR3 sequence is CASSPPGTSKGGELFF.

The rearrangement uses TRBV12-5 and TRBJ1-1. Germline-derived CDR1 and CDR2 are LGHNT and FRNRAP. This CDR3 has 11 residues. CDR3 residues: CASEANTEAFF.

The chain carries TRBV20-1 and TRBJ2-7; the D call from TCRdb, TRBD1, cannot be confirmed without DNA. Germline lookup yields CDR1 DFQATT and CDR2 SNEGSKA (reference sequence). The CDR3 is made up of 15 amino acids. CDR3 in amino acids: CSAPESVIPGYEQYF.

This chain links TRBV20-1 with TRBJ2-5; as DNA is missing, the TRBD2 call by TCRdb cannot be tested. Per the germline V gene, CDR1 is DFQATT and CDR2 is SNEGSKA (reference sequence). This CDR3 spans 14 amino acids. The CDR3 spells CSAGREGLGETQYF.

This chain joins TRBV29-1 and TRBJ2-5; TCRdb picks TRBD1, but there is no DNA to check that call. Germline V gene lookup returns CDR1 SQVTM and CDR2 ANQGSEA. This CDR3 region has 14 residues. CDR3: CSVPLAGARVTQYF.

The V gene is TRBV4-1, the J gene TRBJ1-2. CDR1 and CDR2 from the germline V gene are MGHRA and YSYEKL. This CDR3 spans 14 amino acids. CDR3 residues: CASSQDGMTGGYTF.

V is TRBV11-2 and J is TRBJ2-3; TCRdb indicates TRBD2, and absent DNA this call remains unverified. The V gene's germline CDR1 is SGHAT and CDR2 FQNNGV. The CDR3 spans 18 residues. The CDR3 here is CASSSRGGTSVWADTQYF.

CDR3 loop: CSAQSGALYNEQFF. This chain joins TRBV29-1 and TRBJ2-1; TCRdb returns TRBD1, unconfirmable since there is no DNA. The CDR3 is made up of 14 amino acids. The germline gives CDR1 SQVTM, CDR2 ANQGSEA.

The gene calls are TRBV5-4 and TRBJ1-2. Per the germline V gene, CDR1 is SGHNT and CDR2 is YYREEE (reference sequence). This CDR3 is 13 amino acids long. The CDR3: CASSPVGNYGYTF.

This sequence joins TRBV6-2 or TRBV6-3 and TRBJ1-2. Germline values: CDR1 MNHEY, CDR2 SVGEGT. The CDR3 has 14 residues. CDR3 sequence reads: CASSYSSFSYGYTF.